This T cell receptor (beta chain) was captured in a study of T cells after yellow fever vaccination (dated by TCRdb to between 2018 and 2021). Some background on the complete study: Libraries from fractions with low cell numbers were prepared with the SMART-Seq v4 Ultra Low Input RNA kit. Two healthy male donors, one aged 18 to 29 and one aged 30 to 40 years, made up the cohort. Bulk TCR alpha and beta repertoires were sequenced longitudinally to track T-cell clones before and after primary and booster YFV17D yellow fever vaccination. Bulk PBMC replicates and cell subsets were isolated from blood drawn at multiple timepoints before and after both primary and secondary immunization.

TCRdb shows the sequencer as Illumina NovaSeq 6000. TCR cDNA was synthesized by 5'RACE template switching, through which a universal primer site and unique molecular identifiers were introduced. Priming of cDNA synthesis was performed from both the TCR alpha and TCR beta constant segments. Libraries were amplified in two PCR steps, with sample barcodes and sequencing adapters added in the second step. Sequencing of libraries was performed on Illumina HiSeq 2500 (2x100 bp) or NovaSeq (2x150 bp). The authors' analysis ran thus. Demultiplexing of reads and collapsing into UMI consensus sequences were performed with MIGEC, and V(D)J alignment was carried out with MiXCR. Vaccine-responding clonotypes were identified with edgeR using replicate PBMC samples, with FDR below 0.01 and a log2 fold change above 5 up to day 15 being required. Each bulk clonotype received a CD4 or CD8 identity based on whether the sequenced CD4 or CD8 repertoire contained that clonotype at higher abundance. TCRdb itself trimmed the public reads at Q25 with fastp, ran MiXCR and retained productive beta chains. A single entry per CDR3 protein holds the most common genes and DNA from its merged rows. The V and J calls, along with clone size, are taken from TCRdb and not from the paper's own processing. The sample table holds a few hundred thousand distinct CDR3 sequences, of which roughly 3.3% were seen once. The ten top clones hold roughly 3.2% of the sample.

The cysteine opens and the phenylalanine closes a CDR3 of 14 amino acids. Only CDR3 DNA remains: 42 bases, in frame from the first base. CDR1 and CDR2 were assigned from the germline V gene as SGHRS and YFSETQ. Between the V and J ends, shortened by 2 bases and 4 bases respectively, the junction contains 9 bases. Broad study findings and their caveats: A small share of clonotypes was detected in both CD4 and CD8 compartments, with the overlap likely arising from convergent recombination. The study included only a couple of donors, which limits how far the findings can be generalized. After the booster, most clones that had expanded after primary vaccination were detected again (around 96% of CD4 and more than 80% of CD8), suggesting broad maintenance of memory. Compared with the primary T-cell response, the secondary T-cell response was weaker but faster, peaking on day 5 rather than day 15. Because abundant contaminating clonotypes from the bulk population could be contained in FACS-sorted repertoires, computational filtering was required.

This clonotype showed up many times. What antigen it recognizes has not been identified. Per-base qualities were not stored, and no clone one base away is much larger. The sample's treatment or condition label, decoded: live attenuated yellow fever vaccine strain. A standard Ficoll-Paque protocol was used to isolate PBMCs from peripheral blood. CD4 and CD8 T-cell fractions were isolated with Dynabeads CD4 and CD8 positive selection kits. RNA was extracted with TriZol from bulk PBMCs, CD4 and CD8 fractions, and dextramer-positive and dextramer-negative fractions. This receptor was obtained from a man younger than 35 who received the YFV17D yellow fever vaccine. This sequence uses TRBV5-1 and TRBJ2-2; the D match is possibly TRBD1 or TRBD2, with 5 bases aligned in each. The material was CD4+ T cells sorted from PBMCs, obtained 10 days after the yellow fever booster vaccination. The sequence in DNA is TGCGCCAGCAGCTTTTCCGGGACCACCGGGGAGCTGTTTTTT. The resulting protein is CASSFSGTTGELFF.